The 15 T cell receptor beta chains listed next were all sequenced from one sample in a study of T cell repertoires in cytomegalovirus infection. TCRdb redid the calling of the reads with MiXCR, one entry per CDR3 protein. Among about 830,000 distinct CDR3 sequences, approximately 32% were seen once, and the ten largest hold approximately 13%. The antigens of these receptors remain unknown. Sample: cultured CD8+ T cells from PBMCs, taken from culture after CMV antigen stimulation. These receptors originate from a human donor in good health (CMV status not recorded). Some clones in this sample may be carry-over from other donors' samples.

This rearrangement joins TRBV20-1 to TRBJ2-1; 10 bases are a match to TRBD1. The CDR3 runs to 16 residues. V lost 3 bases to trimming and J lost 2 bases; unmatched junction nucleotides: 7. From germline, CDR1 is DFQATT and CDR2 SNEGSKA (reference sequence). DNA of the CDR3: TGCAGTGCTAGTAAGAGGGGGACAGGGGCCTACAATGAGCAGTTCTTC. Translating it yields CSASKRGTGAYNEQFF.

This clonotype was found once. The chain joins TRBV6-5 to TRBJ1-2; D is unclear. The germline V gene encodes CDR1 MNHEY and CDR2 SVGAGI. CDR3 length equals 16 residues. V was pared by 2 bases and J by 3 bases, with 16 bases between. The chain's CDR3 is CASSYGIGGNDYGYTF. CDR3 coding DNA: TGTGCCAGCAGTTACGGTATTGGAGGGAATGACTATGGCTACACCTTC.

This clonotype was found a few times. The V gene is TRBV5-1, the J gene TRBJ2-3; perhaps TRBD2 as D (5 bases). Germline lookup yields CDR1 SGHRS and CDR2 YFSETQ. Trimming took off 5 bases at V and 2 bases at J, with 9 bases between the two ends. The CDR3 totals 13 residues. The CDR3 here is CASRRVLTDTQYF. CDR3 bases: TGCGCCAGCAGGAGGGTCCTCACAGATACGCAGTATTTT.

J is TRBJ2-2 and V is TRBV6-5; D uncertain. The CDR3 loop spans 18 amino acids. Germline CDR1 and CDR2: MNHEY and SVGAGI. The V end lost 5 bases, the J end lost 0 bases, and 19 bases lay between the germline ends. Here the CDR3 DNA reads TGTGCCAGCAGTACACTTGTTGGGCCGCAATCGAACACCGGGGAGCTGTTTTTT. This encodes CASSTLVGPQSNTGELFF.

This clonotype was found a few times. CDR3 sequence: CASSPRGGQGARNEQFF. Here the CDR3 DNA reads TGCGCCAGCAGCCCCAGGGGTGGACAGGGGGCAAGAAATGAGCAGTTCTTC. The chain has TRBV4-3 and TRBJ2-1; 11 bases match TRBD1. The germline V gene encodes CDR1 LGHNA and CDR2 YSLEER. The trim removed 4 bases at V and 7 bases at J, leaving 12 bases unmatched. This CDR3 has 17 residues.

CDR3 sequence reads: CASSYLQGTEQYV. The CDR3 nucleotides read TGTGCCAGCAGTTACCTACAGGGAACCGAGCAGTACGTC. This chain joins TRBV6-6 and TRBJ2-7, with TRBD1 as a possible D gene (6 bases). Per germline, CDR1 MNHNY and CDR2 SVGAGI (reference sequence). The CDR3 is 13 amino acids. V shed 2 bases and J shed 6 bases, with 11 bases lying between them.

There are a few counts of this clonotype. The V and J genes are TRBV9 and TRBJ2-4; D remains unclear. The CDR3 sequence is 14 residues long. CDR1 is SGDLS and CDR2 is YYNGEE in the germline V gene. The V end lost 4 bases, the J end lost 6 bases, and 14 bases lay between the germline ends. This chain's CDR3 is CASSPYWSGNIQYF. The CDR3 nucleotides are TGTGCCAGCAGCCCCTATTGGTCGGGAAACATTCAGTACTTC.

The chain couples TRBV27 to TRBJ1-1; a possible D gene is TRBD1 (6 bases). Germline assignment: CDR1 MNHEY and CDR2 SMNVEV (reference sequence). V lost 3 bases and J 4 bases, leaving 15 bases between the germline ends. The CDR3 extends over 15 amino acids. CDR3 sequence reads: CASSLWGAQTTEAFF. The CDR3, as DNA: TGTGCCAGCAGTTTGTGGGGGGCGCAGACCACTGAAGCTTTCTTT.

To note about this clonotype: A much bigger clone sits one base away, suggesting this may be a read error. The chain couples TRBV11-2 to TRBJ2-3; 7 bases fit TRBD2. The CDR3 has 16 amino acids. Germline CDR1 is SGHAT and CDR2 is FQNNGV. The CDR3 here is CACSPGAGTSPDTQYF. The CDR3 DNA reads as TGTGCCTGCAGCCCCGGAGCGGGGACCAGCCCGGATACGCAGTATTTT.

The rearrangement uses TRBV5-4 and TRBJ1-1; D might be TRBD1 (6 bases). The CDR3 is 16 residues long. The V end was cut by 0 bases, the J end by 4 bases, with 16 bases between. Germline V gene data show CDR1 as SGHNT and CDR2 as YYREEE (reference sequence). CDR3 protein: CASSLGSGGSVTEAFF. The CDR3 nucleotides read TGTGCCAGCAGCTTGGGGTCCGGGGGCTCGGTCACTGAAGCTTTCTTT.

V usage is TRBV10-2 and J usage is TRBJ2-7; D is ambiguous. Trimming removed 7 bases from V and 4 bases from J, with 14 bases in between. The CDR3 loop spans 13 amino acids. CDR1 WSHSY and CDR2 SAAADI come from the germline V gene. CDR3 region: CASMRSFPYEQYF. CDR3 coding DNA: TGCGCCAGCATGCGGTCGTTCCCGTACGAGCAGTACTTC.

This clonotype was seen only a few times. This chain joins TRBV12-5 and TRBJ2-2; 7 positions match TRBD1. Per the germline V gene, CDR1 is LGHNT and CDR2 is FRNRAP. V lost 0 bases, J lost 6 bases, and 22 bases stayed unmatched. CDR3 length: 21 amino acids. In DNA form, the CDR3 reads TGTGCTAGTGGTTTGGTATTACTACGAGGGGGCGAGTCTGCTGTAGCCGGGGAGCTGTTTTTT. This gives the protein CASGLVLLRGGESAVAGELFF.

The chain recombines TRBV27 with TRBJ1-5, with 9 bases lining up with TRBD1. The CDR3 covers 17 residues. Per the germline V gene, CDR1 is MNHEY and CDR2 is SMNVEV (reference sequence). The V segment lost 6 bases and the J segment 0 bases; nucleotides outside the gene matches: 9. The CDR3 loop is CASRPGQGFYSNQPQHF. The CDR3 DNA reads TGTGCCAGCAGGCCGGGACAGGGCTTTTATAGCAATCAGCCCCAGCATTTT.

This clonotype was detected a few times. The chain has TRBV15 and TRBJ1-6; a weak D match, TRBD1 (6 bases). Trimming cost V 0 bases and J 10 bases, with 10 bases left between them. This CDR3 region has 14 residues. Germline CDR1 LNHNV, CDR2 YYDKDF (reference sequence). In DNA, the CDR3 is TGTGCCACCAGCAGAGACAGGGGCCAATCACCCCTCCACTTT. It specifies CATSRDRGQSPLHF. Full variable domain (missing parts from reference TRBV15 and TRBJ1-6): DAMVIQNPRYQVTQFGKPVTLSCSQTLNHNVMYWYQQKSSQAPKLLFHYYDKDFNNEADTPDNFQSRRPNTSFCFLDIRSPGLGDTAMYLCATSRDRGQSPLHFGNGTRLTVT.

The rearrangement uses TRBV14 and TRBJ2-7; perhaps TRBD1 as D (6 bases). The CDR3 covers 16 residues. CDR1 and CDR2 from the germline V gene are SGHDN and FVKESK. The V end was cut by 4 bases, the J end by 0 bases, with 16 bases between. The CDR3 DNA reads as TGTGCCAGCAGCCCCCGGGACACTGAGAGCTCCTACGAGCAGTACTTC. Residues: CASSPRDTESSYEQYF.